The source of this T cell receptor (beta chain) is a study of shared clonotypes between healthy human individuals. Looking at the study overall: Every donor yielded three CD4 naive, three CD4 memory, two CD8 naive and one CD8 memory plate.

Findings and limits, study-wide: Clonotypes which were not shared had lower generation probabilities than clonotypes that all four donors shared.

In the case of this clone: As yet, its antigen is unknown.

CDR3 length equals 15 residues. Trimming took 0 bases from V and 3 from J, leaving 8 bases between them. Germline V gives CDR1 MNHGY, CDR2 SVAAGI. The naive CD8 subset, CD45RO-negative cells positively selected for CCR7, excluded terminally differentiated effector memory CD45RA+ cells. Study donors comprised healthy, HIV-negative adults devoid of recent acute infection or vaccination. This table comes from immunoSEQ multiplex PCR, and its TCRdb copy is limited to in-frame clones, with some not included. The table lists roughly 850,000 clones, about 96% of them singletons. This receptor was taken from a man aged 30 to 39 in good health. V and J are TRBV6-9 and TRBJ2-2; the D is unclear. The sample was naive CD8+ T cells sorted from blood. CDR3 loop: CASSYSPVYTGELFF. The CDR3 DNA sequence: TGTGCCAGCAGTTATTCCCCAGTTTACACCGGGGAGCTGTTTTTT.